The 23 T cell receptor beta chains presented below share a single source sample, sequenced in a study of low-dose radiotherapy and immunotherapy resistance in tumors. With TRAV- and TRBV-specific primers, first-strand cDNA was made, covering the alpha and beta chains. It was with a constant-region primer and a V-primer adapter that TCRs were amplified over around 18 PCR cycles. TCRdb independently ran MiXCR on the reads; one entry per CDR3 protein. The sample records some 85,000 distinct CDR3 sequences, about 19% being singletons. Regarding time point: before trial treatment. Specimen: PBMCs, collected before treatment. These receptors were taken from a male donor with prostate cancer.

This clonotype was found many times. The genes are TRBV19 and TRBJ1-6; D not certain. Germline-derived CDR1 and CDR2 are LNHDA and SQIVND (reference sequence). CDR3 length: 14 amino acids. V gave up 3 bases and J gave up 7 bases, with 10 bases separating them. CDR3 residues: CASSMEPSNSPLHF. The CDR3 nucleotides read TGTGCCAGTAGTATGGAACCGTCGAATTCACCCCTCCACTTT.

This clonotype was observed many times. The genes are TRBV29-1 and TRBJ2-7, with 12 bases identical to TRBD2. Losses at the gene ends were 0 bases for V and 4 bases for J; bases not matched to a gene: 7. The germline V gene encodes CDR1 SQVTM and CDR2 ANQGSEA. The CDR3 covers 16 residues. In DNA, the CDR3 is TGCAGCGTTGAAGATCGGACTAGCGGGACTATATACGAGCAGTACTTC. Protein: CSVEDRTSGTIYEQYF.

This clonotype was seen at least ten times. The chain combines TRBV29-1 with TRBJ2-7; 7 nucleotides align to TRBD2. The junction had 12 bases not matched to a gene; V was cut back by 7 bases and J by 6 bases. The germline V gene has CDR1 SQVTM and CDR2 ANQGSEA. The CDR3 contains 13 residues. CDR3 residues: CSGAGRMGSEQYF. The CDR3 DNA reads TGCAGCGGGGCCGGGAGGATGGGCTCCGAGCAGTACTTC.

As to this clonotype: A read error is the likely source, as a far larger clone sits one nucleotide away. The chain uses TRBV6-6 and TRBJ2-1; 7 positions match TRBD1. With V trimmed by 6 bases and J by 3 bases, 14 bases remained unmatched. Germline-derived CDR1 and CDR2 are MNHNY and SVGAGI (reference sequence). The CDR3 totals 17 residues. This CDR3 is CASSPTPTGFHYNEQFF. The DNA of the CDR3 is TGTGCCAGCAGCCCAACACCGACAGGGTTCCACTACAATGAGCAGTTCTTC.

There are many counts of this clonotype. This chain connects TRBV20-1 to TRBJ2-5; TRBD1 matches 8 bases. Germline trimming cut 6 bases from V and 4 bases from J; bases unmatched to any gene: 10. Germline-derived CDR1 and CDR2 are DFQATT and SNEGSKA (reference sequence). This CDR3 contains 14 residues. CDR3 amino acids: CSALGQGNIETQYF. The CDR3 nucleotides are TGCAGTGCCCTCGGACAGGGCAACATAGAGACCCAGTACTTC.

The chain carries TRBV27 and TRBJ1-2, with a tentative D call TRBD1 (5 bases). Trimming cost V 2 bases and J 8 bases, with 21 bases left between them. This CDR3 spans 16 amino acids. Per germline, CDR1 MNHEY and CDR2 SMNVEV (reference sequence). The chain's CDR3 is CASSLNPRSGTQGYTF. DNA for the CDR3: TGTGCCAGCAGTTTAAATCCCAGGTCAGGGACTCAGGGCTACACCTTC.

In its sample, this clonotype was seen many times. V and J are TRBV6-2 or TRBV6-3 and TRBJ2-1; TRBD2 agrees at 8 bases. Per germline, CDR1 MNHEY and CDR2 SVGEGT. The CDR3 totals 15 residues. V lost 2 bases and J lost 5; bases outside the gene matches: 5. Written as DNA, the CDR3 is TGTGCCAGCAGTTACGGCGGGGGGAACAACAATGAGCAGTTCTTC. Its protein product is CASSYGGGNNNEQFF.

This clonotype was observed at least ten times. The chain couples TRBV10-3 to TRBJ2-2; D may be TRBD2 (7 bases). The CDR3 spans 15 residues. The V and J ends lost 3 bases and 5 bases respectively, with 13 bases between them. The germline V gene encodes CDR1 ENHRY and CDR2 SYGVKD. The CDR3 DNA reads TGTGCCATCAGTGAACGGGGGGCGCCGACCGGGGAGCTGTTTTTT. Protein sequence: CAISERGAPTGELFF.

Ten or more counts support this clonotype. This rearrangement joins TRBV12-3 or TRBV12-4 to TRBJ2-5, with D unclear. The CDR3 contains 13 residues. Trimming cost V 3 bases and J 4 bases, with 9 bases left between them. The CDR3 loop reads CASSFSRPETQYF. CDR3 nucleotide sequence: TGTGCCAGCAGTTTTTCCCGTCCAGAGACCCAGTACTTC.

The gene calls are TRBV27 and TRBJ1-6; TRBD1 is a possible D gene (6 bases). The CDR3 length is 15 residues. Trimming stripped 3 bases from V and 7 bases from J, with 13 bases between. Germline V gene lookup returns CDR1 MNHEY and CDR2 SMNVEV (reference sequence). The CDR3 nucleotides are TGTGCCAGCAGTTTGTCGAGACAGGAGAATTCACCCCTCCACTTT. Its translation is CASSLSRQENSPLHF.

This clonotype has at least ten counts. This chain links TRBV28 with TRBJ1-5, with 10 positions matching TRBD1. The junction had 6 bases not matched to a gene; V was cut back by 5 bases and J by 5 bases. Per the germline V gene, CDR1 is MDHEN and CDR2 is SYDVKM. The CDR3 runs 15 residues. The CDR3 reads CASSTGQGSHQPQHF. The CDR3 coding sequence is TGTGCCAGCAGTACGGGACAGGGGAGTCATCAGCCCCAGCATTTT.

The J gene is TRBJ2-2, the V gene TRBV6-1; D not resolved. This CDR3 has 13 residues. The germline gives CDR1 MNHNS, CDR2 SASEGT. V gave up 4 bases and J gave up 4 bases, with 7 bases separating them. The CDR3 nucleotides read TGTGCCAGCAGTGTCGAGCGCACCGGGGAGCTGTTTTTT. Residues: CASSVERTGELFF.

The J gene is TRBJ2-7, the V gene TRBV27; TRBD1 might be the D (6 bases). CDR1 and CDR2 from the germline V gene are MNHEY and SMNVEV (reference sequence). CDR3 size: 14 residues. V lost 5 bases and J 3 bases, leaving 14 bases between the germline ends. CDR3 coding DNA: TGTGCCAGCAGTCCAGACAGGAGTTACTACGAGCAGTACTTC. Translation gives CASSPDRSYYEQYF.

This clonotype was seen a few times. The V call is TRBV20-1, the J call TRBJ2-7; D gene uncertain. V dropped 4 bases and J dropped 3 bases, with 4 bases sitting between them. The CDR3 is 10 amino acids. CDR1 and CDR2 (germline): DFQATT, SNEGSKA (reference sequence). The CDR3 bases are TGCAGTGCTATCAGCTACGAGCAGTACTTC. It yields the protein CSAISYEQYF.

This clonotype has a count of ten or more. The rearrangement links TRBV6-5 to TRBJ2-5; 7 nucleotides match TRBD1. With V trimmed by 0 bases and J by 5 bases, 3 bases remained unmatched. Germline V gene lookup returns CDR1 MNHEY and CDR2 SVGAGI. The CDR3 has 14 residues. CDR3 sequence reads: CASSYSTGQETQYF. The CDR3 nucleotides read TGTGCCAGCAGTTACTCGACAGGGCAGGAGACCCAGTACTTC.

This clonotype was counted ten times or more. The chain is built from TRBV7-2 and TRBJ1-6, with D tentatively TRBD1 (5 bases). Trimming pared 2 bases from V and 4 bases from J, leaving 6 bases between. The CDR3 runs to 14 residues. Germline CDR1 reads SGHTA; CDR2 reads FQGNSA. The CDR3 region has the DNA TGTGCCAGCAGCTTACAGGGTTATAATTCACCCCTCCACTTT. Its translation is CASSLQGYNSPLHF.

There are many counts of this clonotype. The chain carries TRBV28 and TRBJ1-6, with D possibly matching TRBD1 (6 bases). In germline, CDR1 is MDHEN, CDR2 SYDVKM. The CDR3 runs to 14 residues. Trimming removed 9 bases at V and 1 base at J, with 10 bases between. The chain's CDR3 is CASRTGSYNSPLHF. The DNA for the CDR3 is TGTGCCAGTCGTACAGGGTCCTATAATTCACCCCTCCACTTT.

This clonotype was seen only a few times. The chain has TRBV27 and TRBJ2-3; no definite D call. Germline V gives CDR1 MNHEY, CDR2 SMNVEV (reference sequence). The CDR3 consists of 13 residues. The V end lost 4 bases, the J end lost 7 bases, and 12 bases lay between the germline ends. In DNA, the CDR3 is TGTGCCAGCAGTTCCGCCAGCCAAAATACGCAGTATTTT. It yields the protein CASSSASQNTQYF.

The chain carries TRBV11-2 and TRBJ2-3; TRBD2 matches 10 bases. The CDR3 totals 18 residues. The ends lost 2 bases at V and 0 bases at J; junction bases unmatched: 8. Germline V gene data show CDR1 as SGHAT and CDR2 as FQNNGV. This CDR3 is CASSLRSLAGESTDTQYF. The CDR3 coding sequence is TGTGCCAGCAGCTTACGAAGCCTAGCGGGAGAGAGCACAGATACGCAGTATTTT.

This clonotype showed up many times. The CDR3, as DNA: TGCAGCGCAAGCCGGGGGGTGGGAACCGGGGAGCTGTTTTTT. This encodes CSASRGVGTGELFF. The chain employs TRBV29-1 and TRBJ2-2; 7 bases map to TRBD2. Germline lookup yields CDR1 SQVTM and CDR2 ANQGSEA. The junction had 10 bases not matched to a gene; V was cut back by 7 bases and J by 5 bases. This CDR3 region has 14 residues.

About this clonotype itself: Since a far larger clone is one base different, this is likely a read error. V usage is TRBV12-3 or TRBV12-4 and J usage is TRBJ2-5; D not certain. The CDR3 is made up of 14 amino acids. Trimming pared 6 bases from V and 2 bases from J, leaving 13 bases between. Written as DNA, the CDR3 is TGTGCCAGCAGCAGAGGAAACAGTCAAGAGACCCAGTACTTC. Its protein is CASSRGNSQETQYF.

In its sample, this clonotype was seen once. A much larger clonotype is one base distant, so this may be a read error. The chain recombines TRBV6-2 or TRBV6-3 with TRBJ1-5; no clear D. The CDR3 length is 15 residues. Germline lookup yields CDR1 MNHEY and CDR2 SVGEGT. Written as DNA, the CDR3 is TGTGCCAGCAGTTACTCATACATGGGCAATCAGGCCCAGCATTTT. This gives the protein CASSYSYMGNQAQHF.

The V and J genes are TRBV7-9 and TRBJ1-1; TRBD1 is a possible D gene (5 bases). The V end was cut by 5 bases, the J end by 5 bases, with 9 bases between. The CDR3 loop spans 12 amino acids. The germline gives CDR1 SEHNR, CDR2 FQNEAQ (reference sequence). The CDR3 DNA reads as TGTGCCAGCAGCCACGGGGGTACTGAAGCTTTCTTT. Its translation: CASSHGGTEAFF.